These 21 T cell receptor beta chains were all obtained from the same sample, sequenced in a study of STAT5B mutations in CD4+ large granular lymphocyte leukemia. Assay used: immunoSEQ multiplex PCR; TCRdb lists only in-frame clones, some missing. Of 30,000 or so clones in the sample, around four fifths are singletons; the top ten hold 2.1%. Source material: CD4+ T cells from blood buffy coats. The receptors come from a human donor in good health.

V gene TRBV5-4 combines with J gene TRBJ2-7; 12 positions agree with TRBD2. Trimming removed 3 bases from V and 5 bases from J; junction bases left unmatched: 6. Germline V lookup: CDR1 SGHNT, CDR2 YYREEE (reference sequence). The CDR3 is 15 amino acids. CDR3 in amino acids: CASSSPSGRAHEQYF. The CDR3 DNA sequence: TGTGCCAGCAGCTCACCTAGCGGGAGGGCCCACGAGCAGTACTTC.

This CDR3 is CSVEQIISTDTQYF. Written as DNA, the CDR3 is TGCAGCGTTGAGCAGATTATTAGCACAGATACGCAGTATTTT. V is TRBV29-1 and J is TRBJ2-3; D is undetermined. With 3 bases removed from V and 0 bases from J, the gap between germline ends came to 10 bases. In germline, CDR1 is SQVTM, CDR2 ANQGSEA. This CDR3 region has 14 residues.

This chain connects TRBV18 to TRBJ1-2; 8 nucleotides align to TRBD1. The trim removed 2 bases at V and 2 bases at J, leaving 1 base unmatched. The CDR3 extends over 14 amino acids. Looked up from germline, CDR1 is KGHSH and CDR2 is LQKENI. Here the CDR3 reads CASSPTGGNYGYTF. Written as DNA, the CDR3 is TGTGCCAGCTCACCAACAGGGGGGAACTATGGCTACACCTTC.

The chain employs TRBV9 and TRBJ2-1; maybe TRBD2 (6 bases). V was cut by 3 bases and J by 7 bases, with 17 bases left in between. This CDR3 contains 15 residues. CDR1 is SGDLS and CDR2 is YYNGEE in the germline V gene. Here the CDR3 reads CASSAGLLGRNEQFF. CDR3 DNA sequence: TGTGCCAGCAGCGCGGGACTTTTGGGCCGGAATGAGCAGTTCTTC.

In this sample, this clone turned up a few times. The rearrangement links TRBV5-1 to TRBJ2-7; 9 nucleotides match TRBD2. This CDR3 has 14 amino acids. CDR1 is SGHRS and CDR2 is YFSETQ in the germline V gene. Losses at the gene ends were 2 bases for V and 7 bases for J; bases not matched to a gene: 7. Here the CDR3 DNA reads TGCGCCAGCAGCTTTCCTAGCGGGACGGGAGAGCAGTACTTC. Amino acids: CASSFPSGTGEQYF.

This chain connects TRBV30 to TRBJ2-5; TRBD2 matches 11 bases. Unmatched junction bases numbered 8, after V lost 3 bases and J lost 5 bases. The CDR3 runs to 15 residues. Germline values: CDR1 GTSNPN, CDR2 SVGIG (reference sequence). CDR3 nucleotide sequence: TGTGCCTGGAGCGGACCACTAGCGGGAGACGAGACCCAGTACTTC. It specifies CAWSGPLAGDETQYF.

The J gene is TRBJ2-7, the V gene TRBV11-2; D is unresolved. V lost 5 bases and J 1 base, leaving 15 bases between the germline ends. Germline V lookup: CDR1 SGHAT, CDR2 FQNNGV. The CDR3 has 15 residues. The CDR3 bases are TGTGCCAGCAGCGCCCAAATGGGGTATTCCTACGAGCAGTACTTC. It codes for CASSAQMGYSYEQYF.

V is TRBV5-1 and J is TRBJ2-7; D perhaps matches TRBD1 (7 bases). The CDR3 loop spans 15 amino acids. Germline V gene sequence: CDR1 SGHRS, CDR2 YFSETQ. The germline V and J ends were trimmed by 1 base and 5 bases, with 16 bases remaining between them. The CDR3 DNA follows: TGCGCCAGCAGCTTGAATGCAGGGGGGTTTAACGAGCAGTACTTC. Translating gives CASSLNAGGFNEQYF.

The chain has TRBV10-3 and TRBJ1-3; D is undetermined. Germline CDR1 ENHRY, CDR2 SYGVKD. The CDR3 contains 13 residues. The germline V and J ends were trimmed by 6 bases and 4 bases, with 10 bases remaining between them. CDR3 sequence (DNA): TGTGCCATCAGGGAAGGGCTCGGAAACACCATATATTTT. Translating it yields CAIREGLGNTIYF.

CDR3 sequence: CSVDGLAGVPYNEQFF. The CDR3 nucleotides read TGCAGCGTAGACGGACTAGCGGGAGTACCCTACAATGAGCAGTTCTTC. J is TRBJ2-1 and V is TRBV29-1; 13 bases fit TRBD2. Looked up from germline, CDR1 is SQVTM and CDR2 is ANQGSEA. The V segment lost 6 bases and the J segment 2 bases; nucleotides outside the gene matches: 7. The CDR3 contains 16 residues.

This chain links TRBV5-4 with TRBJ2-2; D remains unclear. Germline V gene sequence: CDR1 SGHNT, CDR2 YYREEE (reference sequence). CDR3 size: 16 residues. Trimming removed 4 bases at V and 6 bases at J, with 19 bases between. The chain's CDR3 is CASSTPGPIPSGELFF. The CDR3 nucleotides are TGTGCCAGCAGCACACCGGGCCCCATCCCTTCCGGGGAGCTGTTTTTT.

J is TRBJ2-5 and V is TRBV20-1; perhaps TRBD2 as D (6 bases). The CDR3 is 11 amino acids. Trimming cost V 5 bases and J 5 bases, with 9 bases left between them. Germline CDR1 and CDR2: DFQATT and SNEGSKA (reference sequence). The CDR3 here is CSAAAGETQYF. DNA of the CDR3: TGCAGTGCTGCGGCGGGGGAGACCCAGTACTTC.

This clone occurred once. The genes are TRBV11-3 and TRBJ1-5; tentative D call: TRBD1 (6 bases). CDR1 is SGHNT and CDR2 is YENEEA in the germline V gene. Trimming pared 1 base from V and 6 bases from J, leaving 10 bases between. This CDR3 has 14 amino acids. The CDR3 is CASSLGQGSQPQHF. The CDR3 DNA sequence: TGTGCCAGCAGCTTAGGGCAGGGGAGTCAGCCCCAGCATTTT. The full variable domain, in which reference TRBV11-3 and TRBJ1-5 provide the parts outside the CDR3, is EAGVVQSPRYKIIEKKQPVAFWCNPISGHNTLYWYLQNLGQGPELLIRYENEEAVDDSQLPKDRFSAERLKGVDSTLKIQPAELGDSAVYLCASSLGQGSQPQHFGDGTRLSIL.

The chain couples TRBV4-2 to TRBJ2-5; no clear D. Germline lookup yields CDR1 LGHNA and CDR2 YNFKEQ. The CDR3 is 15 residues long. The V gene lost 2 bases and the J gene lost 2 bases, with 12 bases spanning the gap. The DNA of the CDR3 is TGTGCCAGCAGCCAACGGCGGTCAACACAAGAGACCCAGTACTTC. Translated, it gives CASSQRRSTQETQYF.

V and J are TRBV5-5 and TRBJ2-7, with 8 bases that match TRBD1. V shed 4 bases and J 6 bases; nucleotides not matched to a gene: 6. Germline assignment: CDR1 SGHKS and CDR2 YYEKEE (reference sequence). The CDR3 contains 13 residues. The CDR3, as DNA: TGTGCCAGCAGCAGAGGCACAGGGGGCGAGCAGTACTTC. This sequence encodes CASSRGTGGEQYF.

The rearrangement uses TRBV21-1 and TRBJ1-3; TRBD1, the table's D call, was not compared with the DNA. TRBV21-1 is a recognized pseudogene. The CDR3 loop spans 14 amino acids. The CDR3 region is CASSPRTPGNTIYF. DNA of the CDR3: TGTGCCAGCAGCCCCCGGACACCCGGAAACACCATATATTTT.

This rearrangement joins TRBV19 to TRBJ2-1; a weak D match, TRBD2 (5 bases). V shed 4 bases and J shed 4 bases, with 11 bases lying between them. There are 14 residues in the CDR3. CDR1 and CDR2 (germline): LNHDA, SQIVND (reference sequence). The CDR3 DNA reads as TGTGCCAGTAGTAACCTAGCTCAATACAATGAGCAGTTCTTC. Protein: CASSNLAQYNEQFF.

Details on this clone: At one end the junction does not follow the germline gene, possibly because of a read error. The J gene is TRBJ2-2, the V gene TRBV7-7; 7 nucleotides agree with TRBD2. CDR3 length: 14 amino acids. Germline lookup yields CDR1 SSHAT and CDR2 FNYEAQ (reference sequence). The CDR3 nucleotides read TGTGCTAGCAGCTTAGCACGGGGGGCCGGGGAGCTGTTTTTT. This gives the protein CASSLARGAGELFF. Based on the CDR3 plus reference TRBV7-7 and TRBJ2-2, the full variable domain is GAGVSQSPRYKVTKRGQDVTLRCDPISSHATLYWYQQALGQGPEFLTYFNYEAQPDKSGLPSDRFSAERPEGSISTLTIQRTEQRDSAMYRCASSLARGAGELFFGEGSRLTVL.

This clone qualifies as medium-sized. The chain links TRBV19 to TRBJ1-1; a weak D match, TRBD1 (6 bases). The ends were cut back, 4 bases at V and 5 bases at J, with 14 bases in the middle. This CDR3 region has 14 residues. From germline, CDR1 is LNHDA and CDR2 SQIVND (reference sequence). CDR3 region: CASSSTGPRTEAFF. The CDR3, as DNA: TGTGCCAGTAGTAGTACAGGGCCCCGGACTGAAGCTTTCTTT.

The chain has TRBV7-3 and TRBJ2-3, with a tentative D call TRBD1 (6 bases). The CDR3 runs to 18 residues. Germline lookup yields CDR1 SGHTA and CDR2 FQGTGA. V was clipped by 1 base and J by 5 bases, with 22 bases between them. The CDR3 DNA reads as TGTGCCAGCAGCTTAAAGCCCCTCTCACAGGGAACTCTAGATACGCAGTATTTT. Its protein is CASSLKPLSQGTLDTQYF.

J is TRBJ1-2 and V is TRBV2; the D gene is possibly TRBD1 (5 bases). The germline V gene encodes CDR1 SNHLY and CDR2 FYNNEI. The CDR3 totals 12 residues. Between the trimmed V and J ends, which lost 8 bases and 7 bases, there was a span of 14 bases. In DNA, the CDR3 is TGTGCCAGCCTCGAGGGCGGGGGTGGCTACACCTTC. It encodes CASLEGGGGYTF.